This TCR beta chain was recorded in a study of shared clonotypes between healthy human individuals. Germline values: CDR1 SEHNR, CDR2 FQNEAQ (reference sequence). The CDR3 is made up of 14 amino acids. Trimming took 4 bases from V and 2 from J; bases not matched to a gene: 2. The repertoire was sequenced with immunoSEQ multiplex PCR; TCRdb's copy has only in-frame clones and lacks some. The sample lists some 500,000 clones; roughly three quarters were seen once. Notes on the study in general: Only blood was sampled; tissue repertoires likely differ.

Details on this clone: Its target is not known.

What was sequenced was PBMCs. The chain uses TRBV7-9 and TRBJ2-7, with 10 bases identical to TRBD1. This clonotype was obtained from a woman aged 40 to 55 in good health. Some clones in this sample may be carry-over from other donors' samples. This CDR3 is CASSSDRGPYEQYF. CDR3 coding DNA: TGTGCCAGCAGCTCCGACAGGGGGCCCTACGAGCAGTACTTC.